This T cell receptor (beta chain) was captured by sequencing in a study of cytomegalovirus exposure and HLA in healthy donors. Study results and limitations: Cytomegalovirus status, reportedly, was diagnosed with high specificity and sensitivity by the classifier. Presence/absence analyses assumed roughly uniform sequencing depth across donors, which may not hold.

Comment on this clone: Its target is not known.

The CDR3 is 15 amino acids. Germline V gene sequence: CDR1 SGHVS, CDR2 FQNEAQ. Trimming took off 1 base at V and 2 bases at J, with 9 bases between the two ends. PCR was performed using 60 Vbeta and 13 Jbeta primers. Generated by immunoSEQ multiplex PCR, the TCRdb table keeps only in-frame clones and is missing some. The sample lists roughly 68,000 clones, roughly 80% occurring once. This receptor was taken from a woman between 25 and 40 years old in good health and CMV-seropositive. The rearrangement uses TRBV7-8 and TRBJ1-5; a weak D match, TRBD1 (5 bases). The sequenced material came from PBMCs. The CDR3 coding sequence is TGTGCCAGCAGCTTAGTCTTAGGGGGCAATCAGCCCCAGCATTTT. This encodes CASSLVLGGNQPQHF. Complete variable domain (other parts from reference TRBV7-8 and TRBJ1-5): GAGVSQSPRYKVAKRGQDVALRCDPISGHVSLFWYQQALGQGPEFLTYFQNEAQLDKSGLPSDRFFAERPEGSVSTLKIQRTQQEDSAVYLCASSLVLGGNQPQHFGDGTRLSIL.